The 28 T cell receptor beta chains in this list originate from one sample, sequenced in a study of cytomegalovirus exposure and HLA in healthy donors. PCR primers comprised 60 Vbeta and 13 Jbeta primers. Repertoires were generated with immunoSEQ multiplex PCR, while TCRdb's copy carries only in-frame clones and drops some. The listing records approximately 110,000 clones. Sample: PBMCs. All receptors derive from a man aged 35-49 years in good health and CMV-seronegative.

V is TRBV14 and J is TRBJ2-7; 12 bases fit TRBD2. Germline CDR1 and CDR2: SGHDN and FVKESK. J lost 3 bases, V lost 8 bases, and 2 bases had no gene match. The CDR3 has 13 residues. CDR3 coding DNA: TGTGCCAGCGGGGGACTAGCGGGCTACGAGCAGTACTTC. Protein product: CASGGLAGYEQYF. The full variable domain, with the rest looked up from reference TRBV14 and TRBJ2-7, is EAGVTQFPSHSVIEKGQTVTLRCDPISGHDNLYWYRRVMGKEIKFLLHFVKESKQDESGMPNNRFLAERTGGTYSTLKVQPAELEDSGVYFCASGGLAGYEQYFGPGTRLTVT.

CDR3 in DNA: TGTGCCAGCTACGCCCAGGGGGCAGCGCACACTGAAGCTTTCTTT. It encodes CASYAQGAAHTEAFF. The V call is TRBV11-3, the J call TRBJ1-1, with 8 bases identical to TRBD1. The ends lost 8 bases at V and 3 bases at J; junction bases unmatched: 11. Per the germline V gene, CDR1 is SGHNT and CDR2 is YENEEA. The CDR3 has 15 residues.

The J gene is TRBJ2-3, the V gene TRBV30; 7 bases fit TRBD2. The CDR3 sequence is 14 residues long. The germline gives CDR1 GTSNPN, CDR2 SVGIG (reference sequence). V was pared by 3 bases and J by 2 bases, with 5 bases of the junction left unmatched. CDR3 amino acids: CAWRASGNTDTQYF. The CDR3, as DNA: TGTGCCTGGAGGGCTAGCGGCAACACAGATACGCAGTATTTT. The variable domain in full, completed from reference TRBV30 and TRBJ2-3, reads SQTIHQWPATLVQPVGSPLSLECTVEGTSNPNLYWYRQAAGRGLQLLFYSVGIGQISSEVPQNLSASRPQDRQFILSSKKLLLSDSGFYLCAWRASGNTDTQYFGPGTRLTVL.

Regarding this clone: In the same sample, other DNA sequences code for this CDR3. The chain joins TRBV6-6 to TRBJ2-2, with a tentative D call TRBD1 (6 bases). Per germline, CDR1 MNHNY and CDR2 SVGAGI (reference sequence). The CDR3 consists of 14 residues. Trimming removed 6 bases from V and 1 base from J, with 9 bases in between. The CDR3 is CASSLDRNTGELFF. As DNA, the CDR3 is TGTGCCAGCAGCCTGGACAGGAACACCGGGGAGCTGTTTTTT.

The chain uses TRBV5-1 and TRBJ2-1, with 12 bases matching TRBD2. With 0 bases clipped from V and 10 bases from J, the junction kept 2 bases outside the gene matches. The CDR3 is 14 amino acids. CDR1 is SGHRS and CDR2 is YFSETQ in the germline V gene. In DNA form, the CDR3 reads TGCGCCAGCAGCTTGGGACTAGCGGGAGTGGAGCAGTTCTTC. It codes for CASSLGLAGVEQFF.

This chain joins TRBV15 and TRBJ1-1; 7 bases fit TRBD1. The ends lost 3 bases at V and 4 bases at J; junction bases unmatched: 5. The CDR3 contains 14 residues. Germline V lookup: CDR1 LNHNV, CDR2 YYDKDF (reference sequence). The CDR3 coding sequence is TGTGCCACCAGCAGGGTAGACAGGGCCACTGAAGCTTTCTTT. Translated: CATSRVDRATEAFF.

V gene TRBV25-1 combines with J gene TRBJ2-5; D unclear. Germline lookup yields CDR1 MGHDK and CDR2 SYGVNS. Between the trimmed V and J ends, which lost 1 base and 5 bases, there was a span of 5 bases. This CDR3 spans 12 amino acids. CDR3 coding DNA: TGTGCCAGCAGTGAATTTGAGGAGACCCAGTACTTC. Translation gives CASSEFEETQYF.

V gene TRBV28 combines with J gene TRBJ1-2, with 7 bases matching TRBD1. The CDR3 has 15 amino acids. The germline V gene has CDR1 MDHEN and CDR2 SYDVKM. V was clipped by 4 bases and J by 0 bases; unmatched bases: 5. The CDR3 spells CASSYSGGSNYGYTF. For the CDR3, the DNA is TGTGCCAGCAGTTATTCAGGGGGGTCTAACTATGGCTACACCTTC.

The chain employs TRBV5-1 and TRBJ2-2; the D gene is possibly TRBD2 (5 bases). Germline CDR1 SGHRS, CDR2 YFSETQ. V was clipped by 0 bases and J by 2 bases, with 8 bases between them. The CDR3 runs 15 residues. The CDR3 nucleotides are TGCGCCAGCAGCTTGGAAGCGGCAAACACCGGGGAGCTGTTTTTT. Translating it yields CASSLEAANTGELFF.

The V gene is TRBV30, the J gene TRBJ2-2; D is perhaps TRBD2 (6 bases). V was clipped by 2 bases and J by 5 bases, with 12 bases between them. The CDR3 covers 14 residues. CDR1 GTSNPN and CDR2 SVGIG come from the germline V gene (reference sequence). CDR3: CAWSKGGRTGELFF. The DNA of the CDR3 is TGTGCCTGGAGTAAAGGAGGGAGAACCGGGGAGCTGTTTTTT.

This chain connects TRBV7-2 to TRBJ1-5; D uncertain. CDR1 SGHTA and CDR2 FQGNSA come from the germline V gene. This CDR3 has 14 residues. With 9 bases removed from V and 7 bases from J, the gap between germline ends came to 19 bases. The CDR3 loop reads CASTLTGAPQPQHF. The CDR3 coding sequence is TGTGCCAGTACACTAACGGGTGCCCCACAGCCCCAGCATTTT.

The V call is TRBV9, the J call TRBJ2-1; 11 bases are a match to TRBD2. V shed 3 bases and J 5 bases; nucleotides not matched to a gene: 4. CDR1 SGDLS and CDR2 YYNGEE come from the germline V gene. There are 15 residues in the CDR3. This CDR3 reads CASSGSGRANNEQFF. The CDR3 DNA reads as TGTGCCAGCAGCGGTAGCGGGAGGGCCAACAATGAGCAGTTCTTC.

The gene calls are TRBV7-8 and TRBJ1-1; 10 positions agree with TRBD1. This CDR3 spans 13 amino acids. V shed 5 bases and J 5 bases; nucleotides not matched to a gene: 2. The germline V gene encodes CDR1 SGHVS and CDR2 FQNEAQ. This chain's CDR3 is CASSRDRGTEAFF. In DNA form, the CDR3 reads TGTGCCAGCAGCCGGGACAGGGGAACTGAAGCTTTCTTT.

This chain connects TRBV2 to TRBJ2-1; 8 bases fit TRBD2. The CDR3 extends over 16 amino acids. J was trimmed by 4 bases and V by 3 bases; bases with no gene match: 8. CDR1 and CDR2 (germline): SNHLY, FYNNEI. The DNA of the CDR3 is TGTGCCAGCAGTGAGTTGAAAGCGGGAGTTTACAATGAGCAGTTCTTC. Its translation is CASSELKAGVYNEQFF.

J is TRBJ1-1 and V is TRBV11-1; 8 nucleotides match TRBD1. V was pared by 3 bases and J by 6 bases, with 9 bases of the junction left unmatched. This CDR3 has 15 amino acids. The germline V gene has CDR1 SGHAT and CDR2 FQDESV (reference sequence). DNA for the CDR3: TGTGCCAGCAGCTTTGCAGGGGGCAACGTCGCTGAAGCTTTCTTT. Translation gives CASSFAGGNVAEAFF.

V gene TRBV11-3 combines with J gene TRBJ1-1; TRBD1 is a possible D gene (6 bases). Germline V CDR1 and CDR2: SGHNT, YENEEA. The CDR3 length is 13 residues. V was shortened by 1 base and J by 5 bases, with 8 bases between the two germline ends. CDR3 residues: CASSLAGDTEAFF. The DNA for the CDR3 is TGTGCCAGCAGCTTAGCAGGGGATACTGAAGCTTTCTTT.

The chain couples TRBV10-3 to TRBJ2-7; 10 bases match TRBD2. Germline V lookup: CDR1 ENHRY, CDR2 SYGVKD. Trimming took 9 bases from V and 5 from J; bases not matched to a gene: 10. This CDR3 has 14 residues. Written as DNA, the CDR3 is TGTGCCATTAAAGCCGGGACTAGCGTCCACGAGCAGTACTTC. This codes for CAIKAGTSVHEQYF.

CDR3 protein: CASSLTSGSPTGELFF. CDR3 in DNA: TGTGCCAGCAGCCTTACTAGCGGGAGCCCCACCGGGGAGCTGTTTTTT. J is TRBJ2-2 and V is TRBV11-3; 11 bases map to TRBD2. This CDR3 comprises 16 residues. Germline CDR1 reads SGHNT; CDR2 reads YENEEA. V trimming: 5 bases; J trimming: 4 bases; junction bases outside the gene matches: 6.

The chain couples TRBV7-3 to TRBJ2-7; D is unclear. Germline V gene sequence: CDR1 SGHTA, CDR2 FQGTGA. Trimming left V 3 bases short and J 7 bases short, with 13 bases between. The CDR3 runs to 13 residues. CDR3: CASSFSIAREQYF. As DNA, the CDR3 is TGTGCCAGCAGCTTCTCAATAGCACGGGAGCAGTACTTC.

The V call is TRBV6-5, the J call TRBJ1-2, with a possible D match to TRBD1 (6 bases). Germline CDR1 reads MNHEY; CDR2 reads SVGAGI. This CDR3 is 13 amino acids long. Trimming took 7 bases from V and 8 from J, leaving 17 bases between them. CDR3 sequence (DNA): TGTGCCAGCACCCGACGGGGGGCGATCGGCTACACCTTC. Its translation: CASTRRGAIGYTF.

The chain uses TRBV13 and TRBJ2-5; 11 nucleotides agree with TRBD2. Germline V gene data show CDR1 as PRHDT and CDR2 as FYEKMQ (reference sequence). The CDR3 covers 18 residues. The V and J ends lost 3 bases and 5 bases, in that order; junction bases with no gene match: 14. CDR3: CASSLRPIAGGPGETQYF. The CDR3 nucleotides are TGTGCCAGCAGCTTGCGGCCAATAGCGGGAGGGCCGGGGGAGACCCAGTACTTC.

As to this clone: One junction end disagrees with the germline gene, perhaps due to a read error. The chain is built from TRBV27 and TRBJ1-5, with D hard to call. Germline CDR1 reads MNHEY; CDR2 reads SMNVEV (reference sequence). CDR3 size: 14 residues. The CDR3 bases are TGTACCAGCAGTTTCGCGGGTGGGGATCAGCCCCAGCATTTT. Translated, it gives CTSSFAGGDQPQHF.

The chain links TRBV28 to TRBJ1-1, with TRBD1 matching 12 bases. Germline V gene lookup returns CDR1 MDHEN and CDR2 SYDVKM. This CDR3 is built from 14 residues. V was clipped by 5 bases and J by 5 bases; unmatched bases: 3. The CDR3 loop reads CASSRDRGRTEAFF. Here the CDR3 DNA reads TGTGCCAGCAGTCGGGACAGGGGGCGGACTGAAGCTTTCTTT.

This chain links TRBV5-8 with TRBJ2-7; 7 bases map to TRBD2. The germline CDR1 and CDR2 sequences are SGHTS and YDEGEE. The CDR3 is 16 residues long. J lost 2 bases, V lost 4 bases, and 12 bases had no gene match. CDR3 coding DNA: TGTGCCAGCAGCCCACCACTCGGACTAGAGGCCTACGAGCAGTACTTC. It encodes CASSPPLGLEAYEQYF.

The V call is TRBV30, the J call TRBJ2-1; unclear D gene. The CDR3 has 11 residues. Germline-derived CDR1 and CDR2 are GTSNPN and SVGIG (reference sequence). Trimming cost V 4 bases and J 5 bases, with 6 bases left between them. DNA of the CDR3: TGTGCCTGGATGAACAACAATGAGCAGTTCTTC. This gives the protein CAWMNNNEQFF.

CDR3: CASSVWTGENYGYTF. In DNA, the CDR3 is TGTGCCAGCAGCGTCTGGACAGGGGAAAACTATGGCTACACCTTC. The rearrangement uses TRBV9 and TRBJ1-2; 9 nucleotides align to TRBD1. CDR1 and CDR2 from the germline V gene are SGDLS and YYNGEE. V lost 2 bases to trimming and J lost 2 bases; unmatched junction nucleotides: 4. The CDR3 totals 15 residues.

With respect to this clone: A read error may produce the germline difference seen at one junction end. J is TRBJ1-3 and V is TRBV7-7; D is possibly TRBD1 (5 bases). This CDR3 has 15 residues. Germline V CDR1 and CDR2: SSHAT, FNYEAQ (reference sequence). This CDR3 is CASSPGGGSGNTIYF. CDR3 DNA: TGTGCTAGCAGCCCCGGGGGGGGATCTGGAAACACCATATATTTT. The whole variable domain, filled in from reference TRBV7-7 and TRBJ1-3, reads GAGVSQSPRYKVTKRGQDVTLRCDPISSHATLYWYQQALGQGPEFLTYFNYEAQPDKSGLPSDRFSAERPEGSISTLTIQRTEQRDSAMYRCASSPGGGSGNTIYFGEGSWLTVV.

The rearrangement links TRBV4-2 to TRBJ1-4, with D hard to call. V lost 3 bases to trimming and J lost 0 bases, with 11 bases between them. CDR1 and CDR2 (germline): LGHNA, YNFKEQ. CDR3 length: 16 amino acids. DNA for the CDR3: TGTGCCAGCAGCCATGTACCGGGAGCAACTAATGAAAAACTGTTTTTT. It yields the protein CASSHVPGATNEKLFF.